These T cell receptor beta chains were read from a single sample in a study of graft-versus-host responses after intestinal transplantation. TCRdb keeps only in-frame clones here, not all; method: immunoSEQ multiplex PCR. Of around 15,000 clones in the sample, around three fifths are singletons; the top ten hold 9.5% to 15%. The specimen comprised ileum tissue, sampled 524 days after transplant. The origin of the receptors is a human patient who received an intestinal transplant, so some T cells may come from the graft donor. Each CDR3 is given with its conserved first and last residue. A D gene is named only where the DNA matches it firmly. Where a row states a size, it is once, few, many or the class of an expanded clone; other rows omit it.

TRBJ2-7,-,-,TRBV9,TGTGCCAGCAGCGTAGTTAGAACAGGGTGCGAGCAGTACTTC,CASSVVRTGCEQYF
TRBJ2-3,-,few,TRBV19,TGTGCCAGTGGGGACAACCCCTTCGGCGGTAGCACAGATACGCAGTATTTT,CASGDNPFGGSTDTQYF
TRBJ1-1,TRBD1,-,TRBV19,TGTGCCAGTATCGACAGGGTGGATTTCTACACTGAAGCTTTCTTT,CASIDRVDFYTEAFF
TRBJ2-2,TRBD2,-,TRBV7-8,TGTGCCAGCAGCTTTTCGAGCGGGGGGCTGAACACCGGGGAGCTGTTTTTT,CASSFSSGGLNTGELFF
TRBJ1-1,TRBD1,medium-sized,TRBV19,TGTGCCAGTAGGGGACAGGGGGACACTGAAGCTTTCTTT,CASRGQGDTEAFF
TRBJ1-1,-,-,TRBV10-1,TGCGCCAGCAGTGACAGCGATAACACTGAAGCTTTCTTT,CASSDSDNTEAFF
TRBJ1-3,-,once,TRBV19,TGTGCCAGTATCCCTGGGAGGATTCCTTTCTCTGGAAACACCATATATTTT,CASIPGRIPFSGNTIYF
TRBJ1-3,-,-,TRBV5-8,TGTGCCAGCAGCTTGGGGACAGTCTCTGGAAACACCATATATTTT,CASSLGTVSGNTIYF
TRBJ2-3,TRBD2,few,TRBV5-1,TGCGCCAGCAGCTTTAGCGGGGGGGCAGATACGCAGTATTTT,CASSFSGGADTQYF
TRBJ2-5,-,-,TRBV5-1,TGCGCCAGCAGCCCATCGGCCACTAAAGAGACCCAGTACTTC,CASSPSATKETQYF
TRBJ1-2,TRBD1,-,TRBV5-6,TGTGCCAGCAGCGTAGCCGGGACAGGGGTTCTTGGCTACACCTTC,CASSVAGTGVLGYTF
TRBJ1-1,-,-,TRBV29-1,TGCAGCGTTCCCCGACAGGCGAACACTGAAGCTTTCTTT,CSVPRQANTEAFF
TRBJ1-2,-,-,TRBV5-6,TGTGCCAGCAGCCCGCTGGGGGGTATCCCACTTAACTATGGCTACACCTTC,CASSPLGGIPLNYGYTF
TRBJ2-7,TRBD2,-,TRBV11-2,TGTGCCAGCAGCTCGAACCCCTGGACTAGCGGGGCCTACGAGCAGTACTTC,CASSSNPWTSGAYEQYF
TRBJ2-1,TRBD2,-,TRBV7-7,TGTGCCAGCAGCCGGGGGGGCCCTTACAATGAGCAGTTCTTC,CASSRGGPYNEQFF
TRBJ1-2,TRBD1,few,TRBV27,TGTGCCAGCTCCCCCGGGACAGGGTTTGGCTACACCTTC,CASSPGTGFGYTF
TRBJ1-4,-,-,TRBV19,TGTGCCAGTAGTGTTGGGCTTAATGAAAAACTGTTTTTT,CASSVGLNEKLFF
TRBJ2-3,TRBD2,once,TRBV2,TGTGCCAGCAGTCCGGGGACTAGCGGCAGCACAGATACGCAGTATTTT,CASSPGTSGSTDTQYF
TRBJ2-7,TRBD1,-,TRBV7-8,TGTGCCAGCAGTCCCGACAGGGGGAGCTCCTACGAGCAGTACTTC,CASSPDRGSSYEQYF
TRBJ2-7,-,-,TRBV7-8,TGTGCCAGCAGCCAACAGGATTACGAGCAGTACTTC,CASSQQDYEQYF
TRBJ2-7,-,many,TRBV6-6,TGTGCCAGCAGTCGAGGGGGTCGGAACTACGAGCAGTACTTC,CASSRGGRNYEQYF
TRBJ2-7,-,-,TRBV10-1,TGCGCCAGCACTGATCGGGACTTTGGAACCTACGAGCAGTACTTC,CASTDRDFGTYEQYF
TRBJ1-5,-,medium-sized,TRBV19,TGTGCCAGTAGTATGTTGGCAGGGGACCAGCCCCAGCATTTT,CASSMLAGDQPQHF
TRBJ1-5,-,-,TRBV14,TGTGCCAGCAGCCAAATTGGCAGGGTCACATTGGGTGATCAGCCCCAGCATTTT,CASSQIGRVTLGDQPQHF
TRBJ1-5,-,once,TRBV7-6,TGTGCCAGCAGCACCAACATCGGGTTTGGGCCCCAGCATTTT,CASSTNIGFGPQHF
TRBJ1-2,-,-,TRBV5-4,TGTGCCAGCAGCTTTGGGGGGAGGCATGGCTACACCTTC,CASSFGGRHGYTF